The source of this T cell receptor (beta chain) is a study of Ad26.COV2.S vaccination and SARS-CoV-2 variants. Background on the study: Participants got Ad26.COV2.S intramuscularly, once or twice 56 days apart. Study-wide findings and caveats: Breadth, reportedly substantial, characterized the spike-specific CD8+ and CD4+ T cell responses after vaccination. Whether participants received vaccine or placebo, their non-spike TCR breadth was similar.

V lost 5 bases, J lost 1 base, and 12 bases lay in between. Germline CDR1 reads SEHNR; CDR2 reads FQNEAQ (reference sequence). The CDR3 has 14 amino acids. With respect to this clone: The antigen is undetermined.

Repertoires were generated with immunoSEQ multiplex PCR, while TCRdb's copy carries only in-frame clones and drops some. The sample consists of 350,000 to 450,000 clones, 83% of them appearing once. Treatment denoted: around 19 received Ad26.COV2.S at low or high dose, single or two shots; about five received placebo; per-sample allocation not given. Samples came from day 63 after the first vaccine or placebo injection. In the vaccine, an Ad26 vector expressed the SARS-CoV-2 spike of the Wuhan strain. The TCR comes from a person between 18 and 59 years old who received the Ad26.COV2.S COVID-19 vaccine or a placebo. Sequenced material: peripheral blood, taken in a trial of Ad26.COV2.S vaccine versus placebo. The chain combines TRBV7-9 with TRBJ2-7, with D unresolved. The CDR3 reads CASSKFQESYEQYF. For the CDR3, the DNA is TGTGCCAGCAGCAAATTTCAGGAATCCTACGAGCAGTACTTC. Using reference TRBV7-9 and TRBJ2-7 for the parts outside the CDR3, the full variable domain is DTGVSQNPRHKITKRGQNVTFRCDPISEHNRLYWYRQTLGQGPEFLTYFQNEAQLEKSRLLSDRFSAERPKGSFSTLEIQRTEQGDSAMYLCASSKFQESYEQYFGPGTRLTVT.